Listed here are 10 T cell receptor beta chains from one sample, sequenced in a study of T cell repertoires in aging, cancer and after chemotherapy. The template was genomic DNA from peripheral blood, not RNA. Rearranged V-D-J TRB sequences were amplified with a mixed TRB-A/B primer pool. TCRdb analysed the multiplex PCR reads with MiXCR anew, one entry per CDR3 protein. This table has some 4,300 distinct CDR3 sequences, under 30% appearing once. What was sequenced was blood. These receptors all come from a human donor with a solid tumor.

The chain has TRBV5-5 and TRBJ2-5, with TRBD2 matching 10 bases. With V trimmed by 4 bases and J by 4 bases, 4 bases remained unmatched. This CDR3 contains 14 residues. Germline V gene sequence: CDR1 SGHKS, CDR2 YYEKEE (reference sequence). The CDR3 coding sequence is TGTGCCAGCAGCCTTGGACTAGCGGTAGAGACCCAGTACTTC. Its protein is CASSLGLAVETQYF.

This chain uses TRBV5-1 with TRBJ2-2; 8 nucleotides match TRBD2. The CDR3 runs to 15 residues. The J segment lost 6 bases and the V segment lost 4 bases, leaving 8 bases of the junction unmatched. Per germline, CDR1 SGHRS and CDR2 YFSETQ. CDR3 sequence (DNA): TGCGCCAGCAGCCTCAGCGGGAGTAATGCCGGGGAGCTGTTTTTT. Protein product: CASSLSGSNAGELFF.

This clonotype was recorded a few times. V usage is TRBV5-1 and J usage is TRBJ2-7; no firm D call. V lost 0 bases, J lost 4 bases, and 11 bases lay in between. CDR3 length equals 14 residues. Germline CDR1 is SGHRS and CDR2 is YFSETQ. The CDR3 region has the DNA TGCGCCAGCAGCTTGGCAACGACATCATACGAGCAGTACTTC. Translating gives CASSLATTSYEQYF.

This clonotype qualifies as medium-sized. CDR3 protein: CSASRPTNEQFF. The DNA of the CDR3 is TGCAGTGCTAGTAGACCCACCAATGAGCAGTTCTTC. The J gene is TRBJ2-1, the V gene TRBV20-1; no definite D call. Germline V CDR1 and CDR2: DFQATT, SNEGSKA (reference sequence). V was cut by 3 bases and J by 6 bases, with 9 bases left in between. This CDR3 is built from 12 residues.

Within the sample, this clonotype is medium-sized (0.01 to 0.1%). The chain links TRBV19 to TRBJ2-3, with TRBD2 as a possible D gene (6 bases). The CDR3 length is 15 residues. V was pared by 1 base and J by 5 bases, with 13 bases between. CDR1 is LNHDA, CDR2 SQIVND, per germline (reference sequence). CDR3 nucleotides: TGTGCCAGTAGTATAGTTACCGGGAGAGGAGATACGCAGTATTTT. The encoded protein is CASSIVTGRGDTQYF.

The J gene is TRBJ2-1, the V gene TRBV7-2; 8 nucleotides line up with TRBD1. This CDR3 is built from 13 residues. J gave up 7 bases and V 5 bases, and 4 bases lay outside the gene matches. From germline, CDR1 is SGHTA and CDR2 FQGNSA. The CDR3 sequence is CASSTRTGNEQFF. CDR3 sequence (DNA): TGTGCCAGCAGCACCAGGACAGGGAATGAGCAGTTCTTC.

Only a few counts were recorded for this clonotype. This rearrangement joins TRBV20-1 to TRBJ1-2, with a tentative D call TRBD1 (5 bases). The CDR3 loop spans 14 amino acids. Germline V CDR1 and CDR2: DFQATT, SNEGSKA (reference sequence). The germline V and J ends were trimmed by 5 bases and 6 bases, with 19 bases remaining between them. CDR3 in amino acids: CSAPRWGEVDGYTF. The DNA of the CDR3 is TGCAGTGCTCCCCGATGGGGGGAGGTGGATGGCTACACCTTC.

By share, this clonotype counts as medium-sized. V is TRBV18 and J is TRBJ2-3; 8 bases map to TRBD2. This CDR3 is built from 15 residues. Per germline, CDR1 KGHSH and CDR2 LQKENI. V was pared by 3 bases and J by 7 bases, with 9 bases of the junction left unmatched. CDR3 region: CASSPDNGLAYTQYF. DNA for the CDR3: TGTGCCAGCTCACCGGACAACGGACTAGCCTATACGCAGTATTTT.

This clonotype is medium-sized within its sample. The chain uses TRBV7-6 and TRBJ2-5; D unresolved. The CDR3 sequence is 12 residues long. From germline, CDR1 is SGHVS and CDR2 FNYEAQ. Trimming pared 1 base from V and 7 bases from J, leaving 7 bases between. The DNA for the CDR3 is TGTGCCAGCAGCTTAGACGACGGGACCCAGTACTTC. As protein: CASSLDDGTQYF. The full variable domain, with the rest looked up from reference TRBV7-6 and TRBJ2-5, is GAGVSQSPRYKVTKRGQDVALRCDPISGHVSLYWYRQALGQGPEFLTYFNYEAQQDKSGLPNDRFSAERPEGSISTLTIQRTEQRDSAMYRCASSLDDGTQYFGPGTRLLVL.

In this sample, this clonotype is medium-sized. The V call is TRBV15, the J call TRBJ1-4; D call uncertain. The CDR3 consists of 15 residues. V lost 0 bases, J lost 7 bases, and 12 bases lay in between. Germline V gene data show CDR1 as LNHNV and CDR2 as YYDKDF (reference sequence). The CDR3 coding sequence is TGTGCCACCAGCAGAGATAGAGCACTGTCTGAAAAACTGTTTTTT. This encodes CATSRDRALSEKLFF. The full variable domain, with the rest looked up from reference TRBV15 and TRBJ1-4, is DAMVIQNPRYQVTQFGKPVTLSCSQTLNHNVMYWYQQKSSQAPKLLFHYYDKDFNNEADTPDNFQSRRPNTSFCFLDIRSPGLGDTAMYLCATSRDRALSEKLFFGSGTQLSVL.